The 19 T cell receptor beta chains listed next were all sequenced from one sample in a study of metastatic and nonmetastatic thyroid tumors. TCRdb reprocessed the PCR reads via MiXCR. The table has 20,000 to 25,000 clones, around 20% seen once. No treatment of any kind had been given to any patient before thyroid surgery. Material for sequencing was adjacent normal tissue. All receptors come from a female donor with papillary thyroid cancer or a benign thyroid nodule (not recorded which). Some clones in this sample may be carry-over from other donors' samples.

In this sample, this clone turned up many times. The chain is built from TRBV18 and TRBJ2-1; 7 nucleotides match TRBD2. Germline V lookup: CDR1 KGHSH, CDR2 LQKENI. CDR3 size: 15 residues. V lost 0 bases to trimming and J lost 7 bases; unmatched junction nucleotides: 6. CDR3 sequence: CASSPPAGVRNEQFF. The CDR3 DNA reads as TGTGCCAGCTCACCACCGGCGGGAGTTAGGAATGAGCAGTTCTTC.

As concerns this clone: At one end, the junction sequence differs from germline, possibly due to a read error. This chain uses TRBV11-2 with TRBJ2-5; 7 bases are a match to TRBD2. With the DNA end fitting TRBJ2-1 better, the J assignment may be wrong. CDR1 is SGHAT, CDR2 FQNNGV, per germline. CDR3 length: 17 residues. The CDR3 region is CASSLDGRESGYNKQFF. The CDR3 DNA sequence: TGTGCCAGCAGCTTAGATGGGCGGGAGTCGGGTTACAATAAGCAGTTCTTC.

Regarding this clone: This may stem from a read error, because a much larger clone lies one nucleotide away. The identical CDR3 is also encoded by other nucleotide sequences in the sample. This chain connects TRBV3-1 to TRBJ2-1; D unresolved. The CDR3 runs to 13 residues. Trimming took 4 bases from V and 8 from J, leaving 12 bases between them. CDR1 is LGHDT and CDR2 is YNNKEL in the germline V gene (reference sequence). The DNA of the CDR3 is TGTGCCAGCAGCCTCGGAACGGTTGATGAGCAGTTCTTC. Translation gives CASSLGTVDEQFF.

This clone was seen ten or more times. This chain connects TRBV10-3 to TRBJ2-2; TRBD2 is a possible D gene (5 bases). Germline V gene sequence: CDR1 ENHRY, CDR2 SYGVKD. CDR3 length: 15 residues. V lost 2 bases, J lost 4 bases, and 11 bases lay in between. The DNA for the CDR3 is TGTGCCATCAGTGAGCCGAGCAGCGGCACCGGGGAGCTGTTTTTT. As protein: CAISEPSSGTGELFF.

This clone was observed many times. The CDR3 spells CASSFQLFSYNEQFF. The CDR3 nucleotides are TGTGCCAGCAGCTTCCAACTGTTTTCCTACAATGAGCAGTTCTTC. The chain combines TRBV3-1 with TRBJ2-1; D remains unclear. The CDR3 extends over 15 amino acids. Per the germline V gene, CDR1 is LGHDT and CDR2 is YNNKEL (reference sequence). V gave up 5 bases and J gave up 1 base, with 12 bases separating them.

This clone came up many times. The genes are TRBV12-3 or TRBV12-4 and TRBJ1-3; TRBD1 might be the D (5 bases). The CDR3 is made up of 17 amino acids. Trimming took 8 bases from V and 2 from J, leaving 22 bases between them. The CDR3 sequence: CASLGEMGGNPGNTIYF. The CDR3 region has the DNA TGTGCCAGCCTGGGGGAAATGGGGGGGAACCCTGGAAACACCATATATTTT.

By share, this clone ranks as medium-sized. The rearrangement uses TRBV6-5 and TRBJ1-1; D unclear. Trimming stripped 0 bases from V and 0 bases from J, with 8 bases between. CDR3 size: 15 residues. Germline lookup yields CDR1 MNHEY and CDR2 SVGAGI. The CDR3 DNA sequence: TGTGCCAGCAGTTACTCGATGCGGGTGAACACTGAAGCTTTCTTT. Encoded protein: CASSYSMRVNTEAFF.

Worth noting for this clone: A read error is likely, as this CDR3 ends without the conserved phenylalanine or tryptophan. The chain is built from TRBV28 and TRBJ1-5; unclear D gene. Trimming cost V 5 bases and J 1 base, with 3 bases left between them. CDR1 is MDHEN, CDR2 SYDVKM, per germline. The CDR3 is made up of 12 amino acids. The DNA for the CDR3 is TGTGCCAGCAGTGTGAGCAATCAGCCCCAGCATGGT. This codes for CASSVSNQPQHG.

The chain combines TRBV5-8 with TRBJ2-7; perhaps TRBD2 as D (6 bases). V dropped 2 bases and J dropped 3 bases, with 12 bases sitting between them. Per the germline V gene, CDR1 is SGHTS and CDR2 is YDEGEE. CDR3 length: 14 amino acids. Written as DNA, the CDR3 is TGTGCCAGCAGCTTTGGAGGGAAGGGCTACGAGCAGTACTTC. Residues: CASSFGGKGYEQYF.

This clone was observed many times. The sample holds other DNA sequences that translate to the same CDR3. The gene calls are TRBV6-1 and TRBJ1-4, with TRBD1 matching over 7 bases. Germline CDR1 and CDR2: MNHNS and SASEGT. The CDR3 sequence is 14 residues long. Trimming removed 6 bases from V and 0 bases from J; junction bases left unmatched: 1. DNA for the CDR3: TGTGCCAGCAGGACAGGGTCAACTAATGAAAAACTGTTTTTT. Translating gives CASRTGSTNEKLFF.

Judged by abundance, this clone is medium-sized. V and J are TRBV28 and TRBJ2-3; maybe TRBD1 (6 bases). Trimming removed 3 bases from V and 2 bases from J, with 18 bases in between. The CDR3 spans 17 residues. Per the germline V gene, CDR1 is MDHEN and CDR2 is SYDVKM. The CDR3 DNA reads as TGTGCCAGCAGTTTTCTTTGGGGGCGGTCGAACACAGATACGCAGTATTTT. Protein sequence: CASSFLWGRSNTDTQYF.

This clone was found many times. The genes are TRBV9 and TRBJ1-1, with 7 bases lining up with TRBD1. The CDR3 extends over 14 amino acids. Germline V gene sequence: CDR1 SGDLS, CDR2 YYNGEE. The junction had 9 bases not matched to a gene; V was cut back by 4 bases and J by 6 bases. The CDR3 spells CASSQQGGAAEAFF. CDR3 DNA: TGTGCCAGCAGCCAGCAGGGGGGGGCAGCTGAAGCTTTCTTT.

This clone is medium-sized (0.01 to 0.1%) within its sample. The chain uses TRBV6-5 and TRBJ2-5; unclear D gene. Germline V gene lookup returns CDR1 MNHEY and CDR2 SVGAGI. Trimming pared 0 bases from V and 1 base from J, leaving 6 bases between. The CDR3 runs to 14 residues. Written as DNA, the CDR3 is TGTGCCAGCAGTTACTCGATCGGCCAAGAGACCCAGTACTTC. Protein product: CASSYSIGQETQYF.

This clone was recorded at least ten times. This chain uses TRBV18 with TRBJ2-7; 9 nucleotides align to TRBD1. This CDR3 region has 14 residues. V lost 3 bases, J lost 4 bases, and 4 bases stayed unmatched. CDR1 is KGHSH and CDR2 is LQKENI in the germline V gene. In nucleotides, the CDR3 is TGTGCCAGCTCACCGGGACAGGGAAATTACGAGCAGTACTTC. This translates into CASSPGQGNYEQYF.

Concerning this clone: The junction departs from the called germline gene at one end, perhaps through a read error. The V and J genes are TRBV11-1 and TRBJ1-4; TRBD1 agrees at 7 bases. In germline, CDR1 is SGHAT, CDR2 FQDESV (reference sequence). The CDR3 is made up of 13 amino acids. CDR3: CSSSLGTDEKLFF. The CDR3 DNA reads as TGTTCCAGTAGCTTGGGGACAGATGAAAAACTGTTTTTT.

Only a few counts were recorded for this clone. Compared with germline, one end of the junction differs, possibly owing to a read error. The rearrangement joins TRBV6-1 to TRBJ2-2, with D tentatively TRBD1 (5 bases). This CDR3 contains 12 residues. The V gene's germline CDR1 is MNHNS and CDR2 SASEGT. CDR3: CASRTTTVELSF. Written as DNA, the CDR3 is TGTGCCAGCCGGACAACCACCGTGGAGCTGTCTTTT.

The chain is built from TRBV20-1 and TRBJ2-7; the match to TRBD1 covers 8 bases. CDR1 is DFQATT, CDR2 SNEGSKA, per germline (reference sequence). The CDR3 contains 13 residues. CDR3 in DNA: TGCACTGCACGGGACAGGTCTACGTACGAGCAGTACTTC. Translated: CTARDRSTYEQYF.

The chain recombines TRBV20-1 with TRBJ2-7; D not resolved. V was trimmed by 3 bases and J by 0 bases, leaving 12 bases between them. Germline V gene data show CDR1 as DFQATT and CDR2 as SNEGSKA (reference sequence). The CDR3 is 14 residues long. CDR3 sequence (DNA): TGCAGTGCTAGGGATCCTAGGAGCTCCTACGAGCAGTACTTC. Protein sequence: CSARDPRSSYEQYF.

Many counts were recorded for this clone. The gene calls are TRBV2 and TRBJ2-3; D might be TRBD2 (7 bases). Trimming removed 8 bases at V and 4 bases at J, with 13 bases between. Germline V gene sequence: CDR1 SNHLY, CDR2 FYNNEI. This CDR3 is built from 13 residues. The CDR3 protein is CASWGGEADTQYF. CDR3 DNA sequence: TGTGCCAGCTGGGGGGGCGAAGCAGATACGCAGTATTTT.